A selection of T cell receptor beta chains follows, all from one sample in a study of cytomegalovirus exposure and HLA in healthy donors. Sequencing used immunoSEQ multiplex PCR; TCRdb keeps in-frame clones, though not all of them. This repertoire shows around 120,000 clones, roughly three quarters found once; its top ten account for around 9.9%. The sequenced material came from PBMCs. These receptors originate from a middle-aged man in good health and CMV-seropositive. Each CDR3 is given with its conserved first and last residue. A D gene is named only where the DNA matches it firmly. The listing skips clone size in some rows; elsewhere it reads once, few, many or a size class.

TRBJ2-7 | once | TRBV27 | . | CASSPGFSIYEQYF | TGTGCCAGCTCCCCGGGTTTCTCCATTTACGAGCAGTACTTC
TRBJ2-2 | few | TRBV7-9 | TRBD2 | CASEPGLAAANTGELFF | TGTGCCAGCGAGCCGGGACTAGCGGCGGCGAACACCGGGGAGCTGTTTTTT
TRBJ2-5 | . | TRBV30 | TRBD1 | CAWSWTGRETQYF | TGTGCCTGGAGCTGGACAGGGAGAGAGACCCAGTACTTC
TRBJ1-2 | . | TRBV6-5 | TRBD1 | CASSEEGQGGGYTF | TGTGCCAGCAGTGAAGAGGGACAGGGAGGTGGCTACACCTTC
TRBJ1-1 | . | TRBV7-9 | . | CASSLDWGGFTEAFF | TGTGCCAGCAGCTTGGATTGGGGAGGATTCACTGAAGCTTTCTTT
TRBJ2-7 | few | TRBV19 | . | CASSGSAISYEQYF | TGTGCCAGTAGTGGTAGCGCGATCTCCTACGAGCAGTACTTC
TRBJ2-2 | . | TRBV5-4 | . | CASSRGSATGELFF | TGTGCCAGCAGCCGAGGGTCGGCCACCGGGGAGCTGTTTTTT
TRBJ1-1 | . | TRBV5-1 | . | CASSLERRRGTEAFF | TGCGCCAGCAGCTTGGAGCGGCGTCGGGGAACTGAAGCTTTCTTT
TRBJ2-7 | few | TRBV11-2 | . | CASSLDRSYEQYF | TGTGCCAGCAGCTTAGACAGATCCTACGAGCAGTACTTC
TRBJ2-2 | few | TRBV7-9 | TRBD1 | CASTEGQVLGGELFF | TGTGCCAGCACCGAGGGACAGGTTTTGGGCGGGGAGCTGTTTTTT
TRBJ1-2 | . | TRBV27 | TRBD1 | CASSIAGTGAYGYTF | TGTGCCAGCAGCATTGCCGGGACAGGGGCCTATGGCTACACCTTC
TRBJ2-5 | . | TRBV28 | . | CASSQKETQYF | TGTGCCAGCAGTCAAAAAGAGACCCAGTACTTC
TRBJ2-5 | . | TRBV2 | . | CASSGGLTPDETQYF | TGTGCCAGCAGTGGGGGACTGACACCCGACGAGACCCAGTACTTC
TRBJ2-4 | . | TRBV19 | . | CASSIRDPALALAKNIQYF | TGTGCCAGTAGTATTAGAGATCCTGCCCTTGCATTAGCCAAAAACATTCAGTACTTC
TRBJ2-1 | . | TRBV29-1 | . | CSVEETSVGYNEQFF | TGCAGCGTTGAAGAGACTAGTGTGGGGTACAATGAGCAGTTCTTC
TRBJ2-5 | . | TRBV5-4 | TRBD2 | CASSETGLAGFQETQYF | TGTGCCAGCAGCGAAACTGGACTAGCGGGCTTTCAAGAGACCCAGTACTTC
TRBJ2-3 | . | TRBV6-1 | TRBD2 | CASSPGLAGGDTQYF | TGTGCCAGCAGCCCCGGACTAGCGGGAGGAGATACGCAGTATTTT
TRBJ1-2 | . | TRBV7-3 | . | CASSLGRAGYGYTF | TGTGCCAGCAGCTTAGGAAGGGCAGGGTATGGCTACACCTTC
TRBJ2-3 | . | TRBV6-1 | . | CASRARGEVDTQYF | TGTGCCAGCAGGGCCCGGGGAGAGGTAGATACGCAGTATTTT
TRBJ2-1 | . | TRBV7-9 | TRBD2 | CSSSSGTSGVPFF | TGTTCCAGCAGCTCCGGGACTAGCGGGGTTCCGTTCTTC
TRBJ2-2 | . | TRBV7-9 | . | CASSVRQGGTGELFF | TGTGCCAGCAGCGTAAGACAGGGAGGTACCGGGGAGCTGTTTTTT
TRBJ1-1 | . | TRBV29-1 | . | CSAPLHGGAFF | TGCAGCGCCCCCTTACACGGCGGGGCTTTCTTT
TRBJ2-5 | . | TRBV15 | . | CATSRGGVLQETQYF | TGTGCCACCAGCAGAGGGGGGGTCTTGCAAGAGACCCAGTACTTC
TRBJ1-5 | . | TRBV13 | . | CASSVRTGDQPQHF | TGTGCCAGCAGCGTTCGCACGGGGGATCAGCCCCAGCATTTT
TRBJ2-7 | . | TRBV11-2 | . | CASSSRHYEQYF | TGTGCCAGCAGCTCGCGGCACTACGAGCAGTACTTC
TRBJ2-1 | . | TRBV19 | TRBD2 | CATTLAVSYNEQFF | TGTGCCACGACTCTAGCGGTCTCCTACAATGAGCAGTTCTTC
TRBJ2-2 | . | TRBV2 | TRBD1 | CASSYRGRDGELFF | TGTGCCAGCAGTTACAGGGGGCGGGACGGGGAGCTGTTTTTT
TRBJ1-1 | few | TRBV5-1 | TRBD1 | CASSKGQVSTEAFF | TGCGCCAGCAGTAAGGGACAGGTGAGCACTGAAGCTTTCTTT
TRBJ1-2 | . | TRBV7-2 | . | CASSLDNPYGYTF | TGTGCCAGCAGCCTCGACAACCCCTATGGCTACACCTTC
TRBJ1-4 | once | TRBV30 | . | CAWTPPGSEKLFF | TGTGCCTGGACCCCCCCCGGGAGCGAAAAACTGTTTTTT
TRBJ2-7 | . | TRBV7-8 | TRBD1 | CASSNRTGITNEQYF | TGTGCCAGCAGCAACCGGACAGGGATCACTAATGAGCAGTACTTC
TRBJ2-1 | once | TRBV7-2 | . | CASSLWVGDEQFF | TGTGCCAGCAGCTTATGGGTGGGAGATGAGCAGTTCTTC
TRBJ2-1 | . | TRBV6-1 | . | CASRVRDWSNNEQFF | TGTGCCAGCAGAGTCCGGGACTGGTCTAACAATGAGCAGTTCTTC
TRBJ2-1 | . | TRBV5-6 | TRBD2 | CASRLAGDYNEQFF | TGTGCCAGTAGACTAGCGGGAGACTACAATGAGCAGTTCTTC
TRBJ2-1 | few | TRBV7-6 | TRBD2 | CASSSTSGSYNEQFF | TGTGCCAGCAGCTCGACTAGCGGGTCGTACAATGAGCAGTTCTTC
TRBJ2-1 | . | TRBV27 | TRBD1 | CASSKWTGVNEQFF | TGTGCCAGCAGTAAATGGACAGGAGTCAATGAGCAGTTCTTC
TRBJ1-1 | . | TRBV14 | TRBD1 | CASSQDLGQVNTEAFF | TGTGCCAGCAGCCAAGATCTTGGACAGGTGAACACTGAAGCTTTCTTT
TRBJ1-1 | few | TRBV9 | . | CASSPFQVNTEAFF | TGTGCCAGCAGCCCCTTCCAGGTTAACACTGAAGCTTTCTTT
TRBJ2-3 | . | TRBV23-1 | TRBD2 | CASSQSSESGKRGDTQYF | TGCGCCAGCAGTCAATCATCGGAAAGCGGGAAGCGGGGAGATACGCAGTATTTT
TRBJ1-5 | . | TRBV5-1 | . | CASSPVLRGDQPQHF | TGCGCCAGCAGCCCTGTCTTACGCGGAGATCAGCCCCAGCATTTT
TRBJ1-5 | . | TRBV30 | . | CAWNQGFGNQPQHF | TGTGCCTGGAACCAGGGGTTTGGTAATCAGCCCCAGCATTTT
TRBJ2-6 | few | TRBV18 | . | CASSPDTSGANVLTF | TGTGCCAGCTCACCTGACACCTCTGGGGCCAACGTCCTGACTTTC
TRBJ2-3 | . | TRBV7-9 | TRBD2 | CASLPEVDGGETQYF | TGTGCCAGCCTCCCCGAGGTAGACGGGGGGGAGACGCAGTATTTT
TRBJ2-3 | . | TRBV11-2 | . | CASSLDPGATDTQYF | TGTGCCAGCAGCTTAGACCCGGGAGCCACAGATACGCAGTATTTT
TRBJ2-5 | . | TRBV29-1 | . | CSVGGADPQETQYF | TGCAGCGTCGGGGGTGCGGACCCCCAAGAGACCCAGTACTTC
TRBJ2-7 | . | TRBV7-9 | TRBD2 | CASSSTSGGGLEQYF | TGTGCCAGCAGCTCCACTAGCGGGGGGGGCCTCGAGCAGTACTTC
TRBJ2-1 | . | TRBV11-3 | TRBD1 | CASSEQGAIKNEQFF | TGTGCCAGCAGCGAACAGGGGGCGATCAAGAATGAGCAGTTCTTC
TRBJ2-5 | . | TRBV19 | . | CASRAPGKTQYF | TGTGCCAGTCGAGCACCAGGCAAGACCCAGTACTTC
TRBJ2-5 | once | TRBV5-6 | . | CASSHNPQNQETQYF | TGTGCCAGCAGCCACAACCCACAGAACCAAGAGACCCAGTACTTC
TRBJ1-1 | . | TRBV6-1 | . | CASTQTQGGTEAFF | TGTGCCAGCACTCAAACGCAGGGTGGAACTGAAGCTTTCTTT
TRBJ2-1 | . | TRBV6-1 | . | CASSRGDLRLFF | TGTGCCAGCAGTCGCGGGGACCTGCGGCTGTTCTTC
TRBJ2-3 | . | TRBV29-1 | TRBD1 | CSVEDPGQGADTQYF | TGCAGCGTTGAAGATCCCGGTCAGGGGGCAGATACGCAGTATTTT
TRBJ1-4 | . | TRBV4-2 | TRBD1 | CASSQVQGQGNEKLFF | TGTGCCAGCAGCCAAGTTCAAGGACAGGGTAATGAAAAACTGTTTTTT
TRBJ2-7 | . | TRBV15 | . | CATSPVRDGGEYEQYF | TGTGCCACCAGCCCCGTCCGAGACGGGGGAGAGTACGAGCAGTACTTC
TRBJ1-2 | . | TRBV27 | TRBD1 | CASSWTGSSGYTF | TGTGCCAGCAGTTGGACAGGGTCAAGTGGCTACACCTTC
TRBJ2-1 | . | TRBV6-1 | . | CASSDPPGGNRNEQFF | TGTGCCAGCAGTGACCCCCCTGGCGGGAATAGGAATGAGCAGTTCTTC
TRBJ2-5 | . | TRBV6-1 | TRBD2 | CASRAGLAGETQYF | TGTGCCAGCAGGGCCGGACTAGCGGGAGAGACCCAGTACTTC
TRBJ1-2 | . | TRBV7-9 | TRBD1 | CASSSSRGQGAGGYTF | TGTGCCAGCAGTTCGAGTCGTGGACAGGGGGCGGGAGGCTACACCTTC